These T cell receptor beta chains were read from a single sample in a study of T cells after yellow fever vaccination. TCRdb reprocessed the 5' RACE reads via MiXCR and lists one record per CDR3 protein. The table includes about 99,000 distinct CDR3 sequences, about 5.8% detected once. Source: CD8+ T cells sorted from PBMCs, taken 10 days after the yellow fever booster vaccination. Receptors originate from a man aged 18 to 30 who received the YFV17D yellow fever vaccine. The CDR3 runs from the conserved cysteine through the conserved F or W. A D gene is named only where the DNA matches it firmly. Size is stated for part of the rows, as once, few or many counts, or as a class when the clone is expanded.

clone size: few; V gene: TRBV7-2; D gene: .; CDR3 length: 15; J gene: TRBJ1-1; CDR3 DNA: TGTGCCAGCAGCGCGGGTCCGGGGTTCGGAACTGAAGCTTTCTTT; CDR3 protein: CASSAGPGFGTEAFF
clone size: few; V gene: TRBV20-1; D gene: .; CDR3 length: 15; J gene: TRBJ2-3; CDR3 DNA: TGCAGTGCTAGAGATGGGGGGGGCGCAGGAGATACGCAGTATTTT; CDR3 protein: CSARDGGGAGDTQYF
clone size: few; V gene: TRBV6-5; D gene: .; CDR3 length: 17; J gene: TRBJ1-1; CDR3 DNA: TGTGCCAGCAGTTACTATCCGCCGGGCCAGCGGGGCACTGAAGCTTTCTTT; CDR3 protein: CASSYYPPGQRGTEAFF
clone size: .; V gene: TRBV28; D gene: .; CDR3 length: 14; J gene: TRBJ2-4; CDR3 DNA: TGTGCCAGCAGCTACCAGTTGGGGGGCGGCATTCAGTACTTC; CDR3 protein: CASSYQLGGGIQYF
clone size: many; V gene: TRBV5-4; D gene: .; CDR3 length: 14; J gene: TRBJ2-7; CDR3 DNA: TGTGCCAGCAGCTTGGAGGCAGGGGCAAGGGAGCAGTACTTC; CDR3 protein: CASSLEAGAREQYF
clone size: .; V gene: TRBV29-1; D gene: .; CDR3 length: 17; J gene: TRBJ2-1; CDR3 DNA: TGCAGCGTTGAGTTCGTTAGTTGGGGGGGCGCCCTCAATGAGCAGTTCTTC; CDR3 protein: CSVEFVSWGGALNEQFF
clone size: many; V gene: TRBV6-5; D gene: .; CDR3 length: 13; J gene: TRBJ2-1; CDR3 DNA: TGTGCCAGCAGTTACTCGATCGGGGGTGAGCAGTTCTTC; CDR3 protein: CASSYSIGGEQFF
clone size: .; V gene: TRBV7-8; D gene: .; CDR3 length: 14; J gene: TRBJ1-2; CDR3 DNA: TGTGCCAGCAGCTTAACGGCCAGTAACTATGGCTACACCTTC; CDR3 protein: CASSLTASNYGYTF
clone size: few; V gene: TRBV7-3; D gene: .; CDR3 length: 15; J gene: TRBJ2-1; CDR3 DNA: TGTGCCAGCAGCTTAGAACTAACCTCCTACAATGAGCAGTTCTTC; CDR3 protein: CASSLELTSYNEQFF
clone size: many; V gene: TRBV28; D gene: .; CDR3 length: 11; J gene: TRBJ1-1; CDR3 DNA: TGTGCCAGCAGTAAGTCCACTGAAGCTTTCTTT; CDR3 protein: CASSKSTEAFF
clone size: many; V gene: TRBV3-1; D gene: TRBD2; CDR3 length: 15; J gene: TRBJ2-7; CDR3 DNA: TGTGCCAGCAGCCCCGGGACCGGGACTAGCTACGAGCAGTACTTC; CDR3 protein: CASSPGTGTSYEQYF
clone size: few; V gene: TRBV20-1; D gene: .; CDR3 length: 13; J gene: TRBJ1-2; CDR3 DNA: TGCAGTGCTAGGCTGAGCAGTAACTATGGCTACACCTTC; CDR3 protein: CSARLSSNYGYTF
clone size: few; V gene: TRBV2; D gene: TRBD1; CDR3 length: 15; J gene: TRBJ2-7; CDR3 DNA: TGTGCCAGCAGTGAATCCTGGGACAGCTCCTACGAGCAGTACTTC; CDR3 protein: CASSESWDSSYEQYF
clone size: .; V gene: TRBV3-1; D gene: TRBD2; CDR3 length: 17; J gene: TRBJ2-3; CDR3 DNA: TGTGCCAGCAGCCAAACTAGCGGGGGGGCCGGCACAGATACGCAGTATTTT; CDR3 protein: CASSQTSGGAGTDTQYF
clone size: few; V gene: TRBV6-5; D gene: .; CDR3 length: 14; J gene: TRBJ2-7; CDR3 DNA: TGTGCCAGCAGTTCGAGACAGTCCCCAAGCGAGCAGTACTTC; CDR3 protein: CASSSRQSPSEQYF
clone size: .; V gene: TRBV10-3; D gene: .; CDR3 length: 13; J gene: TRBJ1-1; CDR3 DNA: TGTGCCATCAGTGCGGGACTGGGCACTGAAGCTTTCTTT; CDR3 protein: CAISAGLGTEAFF
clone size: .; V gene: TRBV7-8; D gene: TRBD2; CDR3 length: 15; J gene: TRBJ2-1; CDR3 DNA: TGTGCCAGCAGCTCGCGGGGGGGCACCTACAATGAGCAGTTCTTC; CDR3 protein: CASSSRGGTYNEQFF
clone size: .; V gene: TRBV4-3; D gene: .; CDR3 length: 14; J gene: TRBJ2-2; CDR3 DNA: TGCGCCAGCAGCCAAAGGCAAGGGGCCGGGGAGCTGTTTTTT; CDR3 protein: CASSQRQGAGELFF
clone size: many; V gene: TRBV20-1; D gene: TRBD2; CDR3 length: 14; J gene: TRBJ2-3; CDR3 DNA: TGCAGTGCTAGATTGGGGGGGGGCACAGATACGCAGTATTTT; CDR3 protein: CSARLGGGTDTQYF
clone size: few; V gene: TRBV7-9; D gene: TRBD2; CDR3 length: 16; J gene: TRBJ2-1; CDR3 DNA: TGTGCCAGCAGCTTAGGGACTAGCGGGGGCGTCGATGAGCAGTTCTTC; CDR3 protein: CASSLGTSGGVDEQFF
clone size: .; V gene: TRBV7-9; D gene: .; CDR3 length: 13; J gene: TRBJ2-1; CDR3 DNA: TGTGCCAGCAGCCCGGGGGTGGGAAATGAGCAGTTCTTC; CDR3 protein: CASSPGVGNEQFF
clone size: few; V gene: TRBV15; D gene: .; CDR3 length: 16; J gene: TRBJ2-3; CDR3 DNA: TGTGCCACCAGCAGAGAAGGCAGTTCGGGCACAGATACGCAGTATTTT; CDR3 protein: CATSREGSSGTDTQYF
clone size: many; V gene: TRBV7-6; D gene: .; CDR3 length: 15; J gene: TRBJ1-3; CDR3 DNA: TGTGCCAGCAGCTTACAACAAGAAGGTGGAAACACCATATATTTT; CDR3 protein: CASSLQQEGGNTIYF
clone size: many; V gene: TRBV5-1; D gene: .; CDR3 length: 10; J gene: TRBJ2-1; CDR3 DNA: TGCGCCAGCGGCCCCGGTGAGCAGTTCTTC; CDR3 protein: CASGPGEQFF
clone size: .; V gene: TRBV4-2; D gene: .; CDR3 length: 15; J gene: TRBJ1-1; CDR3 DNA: TGTGCCAGCAGCCAAGTACTCTCGGGGGCCACTGAAGCTTTCTTT; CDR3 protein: CASSQVLSGATEAFF
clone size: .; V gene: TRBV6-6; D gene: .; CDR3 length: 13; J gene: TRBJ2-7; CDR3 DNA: TGTGCCAGCAGTTACTCAAGGACAAACGAGCAGTACTTC; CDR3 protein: CASSYSRTNEQYF
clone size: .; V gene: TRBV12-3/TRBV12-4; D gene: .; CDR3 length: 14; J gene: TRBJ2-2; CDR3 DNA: TGTGCCAGCCGGGACGGCGCGAACACCGGGGAGCTGTTTTTT; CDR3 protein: CASRDGANTGELFF
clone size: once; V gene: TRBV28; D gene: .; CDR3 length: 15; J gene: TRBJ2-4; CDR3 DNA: TGTGCCAGCCGACTAGGATGGGGAGCCAAAAACATTCAGTACTTC; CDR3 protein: CASRLGWGAKNIQYF
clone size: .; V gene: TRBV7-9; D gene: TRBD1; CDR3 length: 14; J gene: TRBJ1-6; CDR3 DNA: TGTGCCAGCAGCACTACAGGGGTAGTTTCACCCCTCCACTTT; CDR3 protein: CASSTTGVVSPLHF
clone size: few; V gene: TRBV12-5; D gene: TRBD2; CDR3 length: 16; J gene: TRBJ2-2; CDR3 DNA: TGTGCTAGTGGTTTGGCGGGGGGGCCAGACACCGGGGAGCTGTTTTTT; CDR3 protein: CASGLAGGPDTGELFF
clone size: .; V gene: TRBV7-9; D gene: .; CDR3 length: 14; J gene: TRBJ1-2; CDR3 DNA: TGTGCCAGCAGCCCCCTACTCCCTAACTATGGCTACACCTTC; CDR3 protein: CASSPLLPNYGYTF
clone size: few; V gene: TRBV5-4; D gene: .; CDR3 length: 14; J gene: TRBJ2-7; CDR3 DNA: TGTGCCAGCAGCCCAGGGGTCCTTTCCTACGAGCAGTACTTC; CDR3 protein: CASSPGVLSYEQYF